A selection of T cell receptor beta chains follows, all from one sample in a study of response to subunit inactivated influenza vaccine. TCRdb called the RT-PCR reads again in MiXCR, with one record for every CDR3 protein. Of roughly 790,000 distinct CDR3 sequences detected, 21% appear once; the ten largest clones hold roughly a tenth. The sample consisted of PBMCs from blood, taken roughly 5 days after vaccination. Every receptor here comes from a man aged 50 to 60 who received an inactivated influenza vaccine. Both conserved end residues are part of each CDR3. A D gene is named only where the DNA matches it firmly. Some rows have no size entry. The others give once, few or many, or a class for an expanded clone.

size,J,D,V,CDR3,DNA
NA,TRBJ1-5,NA,TRBV12-3/TRBV12-4,CASSLYTGRGNQPQHF,TGTGCCAGCAGTTTGTATACAGGGAGAGGCAATCAGCCCCAGCATTTT
NA,TRBJ1-1,NA,TRBV2,CASTLSSMNTEAFF,TGTGCCAGCACATTGTCGTCCATGAACACTGAAGCTTTCTTT
many,TRBJ2-1,TRBD2,TRBV28,CASSLQREVYNEQFF,TGTGCCAGCAGTTTACAGCGGGAAGTCTACAATGAGCAGTTCTTC
NA,TRBJ2-3,NA,TRBV9,CASSVGVGDTQYF,TGTGCCAGCAGCGTAGGGGTTGGAGATACGCAGTATTTT
few,TRBJ2-7,NA,TRBV12-3/TRBV12-4,CASSFGIQAYEQYF,TGTGCCAGCAGTTTCGGGATCCAAGCCTACGAGCAGTACTTC
NA,TRBJ1-6,TRBD1,TRBV6-1,CASRGGQGFNAPLHF,TGTGCCAGCAGGGGCGGACAGGGGTTTAACGCACCCCTCCACTTT
few,TRBJ1-2,TRBD1,TRBV4-3,CASSQSSTGNYGYTF,TGCGCCAGCAGCCAATCGTCGACAGGGAACTATGGCTACACCTTC
few,TRBJ1-2,NA,TRBV30,CAWRRGGYTF,TGTGCCTGGAGAAGAGGAGGCTACACCTTC
NA,TRBJ2-1,NA,TRBV4-3,CASSQLPGGGIYNEQFF,TGCGCCAGCAGCCAGCTTCCAGGGGGAGGGATATACAATGAGCAGTTCTTC
many,TRBJ2-7,NA,TRBV4-2,CASSQGDRSYEQYF,TGTGCCAGCAGCCAAGGGGACCGCTCCTACGAGCAGTACTTC
NA,TRBJ2-4,NA,TRBV6-1,CASMGEGRNIQYF,TGTGCCAGCATGGGAGAGGGGAGGAACATTCAGTACTTC
NA,TRBJ1-6,NA,TRBV5-6,CASSLGVSNSPLHF,TGTGCCAGCAGCTTGGGGGTCAGTAATTCACCCCTCCACTTT
NA,TRBJ2-7,NA,TRBV5-1,CASSLENSWIYEQYF,TGCGCCAGCAGCTTGGAGAACAGTTGGATCTACGAGCAGTACTTC
NA,TRBJ2-5,NA,TRBV7-2,CASSRVGGQETQYF,TGTGCCAGCAGCCGAGTGGGGGGCCAAGAGACCCAGTACTTC
few,TRBJ2-5,NA,TRBV3-1,CASSQGLGQETQYF,TGTGCCAGCAGCCAAGGATTGGGACAAGAGACCCAGTACTTC
few,TRBJ2-1,NA,TRBV29-1,CSVEGGGGTSYNEQFF,TGCAGCGTCGAGGGCGGCGGGGGCACCTCCTACAATGAGCAGTTCTTC
few,TRBJ2-5,TRBD1,TRBV5-1,CASSRQGAWQETQYF,TGCGCCAGCAGCCGTCAGGGGGCCTGGCAAGAGACCCAGTACTTC
few,TRBJ2-2,NA,TRBV4-3,CASSQTSAGVGELFF,TGCGCCAGCAGCCAGACCTCTGCAGGGGTAGGGGAGCTGTTTTTT
NA,TRBJ2-1,TRBD2,TRBV11-2,CASSLLPGGPTHEQFF,TGTGCCAGCAGCTTATTACCGGGAGGGCCGACGCATGAGCAGTTCTTC
few,TRBJ2-1,TRBD2,TRBV7-2,CASSRLAGAGNEQFF,TGTGCCAGCAGCAGACTAGCGGGAGCTGGCAATGAGCAGTTCTTC
NA,TRBJ2-1,TRBD2,TRBV5-4,CASSHRDYPSSYNEQFF,TGTGCCAGCAGCCACCGGGACTACCCGAGCTCCTACAATGAGCAGTTCTTC
NA,TRBJ2-1,TRBD1,TRBV12-5,CASGLPQTGRFEQFF,TGTGCTAGTGGTTTGCCTCAGACAGGGAGATTCGAGCAGTTCTTC
few,TRBJ2-1,NA,TRBV15,CATSSKGHYYNEQFF,TGTGCCACCAGCAGCAAGGGACACTACTACAATGAGCAGTTCTTC
NA,TRBJ2-5,TRBD1,TRBV5-1,CASSRGTGGQETQYF,TGCGCCAGCAGCCGCGGGACAGGGGGACAAGAGACCCAGTACTTC
few,TRBJ2-2,NA,TRBV29-1,CSVTGRTGELFF,TGCAGCGTCACAGGGAGGACCGGGGAGCTGTTTTTT
many,TRBJ2-7,TRBD2,TRBV20-1,CSARIDKASGFSYEQYF,TGCAGTGCTAGAATAGACAAGGCTAGCGGGTTCTCCTACGAGCAGTACTTC
NA,TRBJ2-7,TRBD1,TRBV4-1,CASSQLKGQDNEQYF,TGCGCCAGCAGCCAATTGAAGGGACAGGATAACGAGCAGTACTTC
few,TRBJ2-1,NA,TRBV20-1,CSASGFGGVSYNEQFF,TGCAGTGCTAGTGGGTTCGGCGGAGTCTCCTACAATGAGCAGTTCTTC
few,TRBJ2-7,NA,TRBV28,CASSSRERYEQYF,TGTGCCAGCAGTTCCAGGGAGCGCTACGAGCAGTACTTC
NA,TRBJ1-5,TRBD1,TRBV19,CASTIQGGNQPQHF,TGTGCCAGTACCATACAGGGGGGAAATCAGCCCCAGCATTTT
NA,TRBJ2-5,TRBD1,TRBV14,CASSQRQGARETQYF,TGTGCCAGCAGCCAAAGGCAGGGGGCTCGGGAGACCCAGTACTTC
few,TRBJ2-3,NA,TRBV6-2/TRBV6-3,CASSSRSLVGLSPDTQYF,TGTGCCAGCAGTTCGAGATCGCTGGTGGGTCTCTCACCAGATACGCAGTATTTT
NA,TRBJ2-5,TRBD2,TRBV11-2,CASSLEEVFRTSGREPSETQYF,TGTGCCAGCAGCCTAGAGGAGGTATTCAGGACTAGCGGGAGAGAACCGTCAGAGACCCAGTACTTC
NA,TRBJ2-1,TRBD1,TRBV18,CASSLQTGGAYNEQFF,TGTGCCAGCTCACTTCAAACAGGGGGCGCGTACAATGAGCAGTTCTTC
NA,TRBJ2-3,TRBD2,TRBV14,CASNLAGGADTQYF,TGTGCCAGCAACCTAGCGGGAGGAGCAGATACGCAGTATTTT
once,TRBJ1-1,NA,TRBV28,CASSFRYTEAFF,TGTGCCAGCAGTTTTCGGTACACTGAAGCTTTCTTT
few,TRBJ1-1,NA,TRBV6-1,CASSRPSSTEAFF,TGTGCCAGCAGCCGCCCCTCCAGCACTGAAGCTTTCTTT
few,TRBJ2-1,TRBD2,TRBV29-1,CSVKREGYNEQFF,TGCAGCGTAAAGCGGGAGGGCTACAATGAGCAGTTCTTC
few,TRBJ2-7,NA,TRBV10-3,CAISGQSTYEQYF,TGTGCCATCAGTGGGCAGAGTACCTACGAGCAGTACTTC
few,TRBJ2-3,TRBD2,TRBV3-1,CASSQDIAGVGDTQYF,TGTGCCAGCAGCCAAGATATAGCGGGGGTAGGAGATACGCAGTATTTT
few,TRBJ2-5,TRBD2,TRBV9,CASSESGGPETQYF,TGTGCCAGCAGCGAGAGCGGGGGGCCAGAGACCCAGTACTTC
NA,TRBJ2-1,NA,TRBV15,CATSRGPGSYNEQFF,TGTGCCACCAGCAGAGGGCCAGGCTCCTACAATGAGCAGTTCTTC
many,TRBJ2-2,NA,TRBV5-6,CASSLIPSGTGELFF,TGTGCCAGCAGCTTGATCCCAAGTGGTACCGGGGAGCTGTTTTTT
few,TRBJ1-5,NA,TRBV29-1,CSVEEGIDQPQHF,TGCAGCGTTGAGGAGGGTATAGATCAGCCCCAGCATTTT
NA,TRBJ1-4,TRBD1,TRBV20-1,CSAPTGVGEKLFF,TGCAGTGCCCCGACAGGGGTGGGAGAAAAACTGTTTTTT
few,TRBJ2-7,NA,TRBV20-1,CSAYRDGYEQYF,TGCAGTGCTTACCGGGACGGCTACGAGCAGTACTTC
few,TRBJ2-1,NA,TRBV29-1,CSVEDPAGVPSSYNEQFF,TGCAGCGTTGAAGATCCAGCCGGGGTTCCGAGCTCCTACAATGAGCAGTTCTTC
NA,TRBJ2-2,TRBD2,TRBV25-1,CASRSIGTSGTPKTGELFF,TGTGCCAGCAGGTCTATCGGGACTAGCGGGACCCCAAAGACCGGGGAGCTGTTTTTT
NA,TRBJ2-7,NA,TRBV5-1,CASKAADGYEQYF,TGCGCCAGTAAAGCAGCCGACGGCTACGAGCAGTACTTC
NA,TRBJ1-1,NA,TRBV20-1,CSARPGADNTEAFF,TGCAGTGCTAGACCAGGGGCAGATAACACTGAAGCTTTCTTT
few,TRBJ2-6,NA,TRBV20-1,CSAKDSPSGANVLTF,TGCAGTGCTAAAGACAGTCCCTCTGGGGCCAACGTCCTGACTTTC